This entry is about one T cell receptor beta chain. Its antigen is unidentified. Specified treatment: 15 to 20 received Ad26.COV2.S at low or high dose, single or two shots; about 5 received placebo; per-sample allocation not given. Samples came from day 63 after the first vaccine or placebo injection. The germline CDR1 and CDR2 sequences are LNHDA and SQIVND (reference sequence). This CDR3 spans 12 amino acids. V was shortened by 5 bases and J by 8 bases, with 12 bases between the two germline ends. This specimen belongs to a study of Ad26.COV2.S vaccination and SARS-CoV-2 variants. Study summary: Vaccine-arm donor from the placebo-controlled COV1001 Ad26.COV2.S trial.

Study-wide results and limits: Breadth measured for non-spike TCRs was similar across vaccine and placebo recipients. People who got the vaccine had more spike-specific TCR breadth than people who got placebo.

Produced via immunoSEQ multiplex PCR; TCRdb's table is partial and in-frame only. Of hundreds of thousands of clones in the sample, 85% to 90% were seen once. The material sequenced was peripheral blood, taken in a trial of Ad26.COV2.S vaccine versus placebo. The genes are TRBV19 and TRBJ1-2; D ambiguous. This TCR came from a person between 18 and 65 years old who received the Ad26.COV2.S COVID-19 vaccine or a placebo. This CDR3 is CASSPGILGYTF. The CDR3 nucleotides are TGTGCCAGTAGTCCGGGGATTTTAGGCTACACCTTC. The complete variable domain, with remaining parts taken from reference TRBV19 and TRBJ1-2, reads DGGITQSPKYLFRKEGQNVTLSCEQNLNHDAMYWYRQDPGQGLRLIYYSQIVNDFQKGDIAEGYSVSREKKESFPLTVTSAQKNPTAFYLCASSPGILGYTFGSGTRLTVV.